Shown below are 4 T cell receptor beta chains from a single sample sequenced in a study of spatial heterogeneity in lung cancer (dated by TCRdb to the late 2010s). The time point label for this specimen denotes: sample taken at primary tumor resection. Without any cell sorting, TCR sequencing was performed on whole RNA extracted either from tumor and nontumor lung tissue or from cryopreserved PBMC samples. Preparation of the library involved 5' RACE. Instrument on record: NextSeq 500. TCRdb passed the public sequencing reads through fastp at Q25 and MiXCR, retaining productive beta sequences. Rows merge per CDR3 protein into single entries with the most common DNA and genes. The sample table shows around 24,000 distinct CDR3 sequences, and just under 7% are seen once. Of the sample, roughly an eighth falls within the top ten clones. The sample consisted of PBMCs, taken at surgery. These receptors were taken from a male donor with early-stage non-small cell lung cancer.

In its sample, this clonotype is medium-sized (0.01 to 0.1%). The rearrangement uses TRBV10-3 and TRBJ2-5; D might be TRBD2 (6 bases). The V gene's germline CDR1 is ENHRY and CDR2 SYGVKD. Trimming shortened V by 6 bases and J by 4 bases, and 15 bases separated the two germline ends. The CDR3 has 14 residues. Here the CDR3 reads CAIRAGTIGETQYF. In DNA form, the CDR3 reads TGTGCCATCAGGGCGGGGACCATAGGAGAGACCCAGTACTTC.

In this sample, this clonotype turned up many times. V gene TRBV20-1 combines with J gene TRBJ2-1; 15 positions match TRBD2. There are 16 residues in the CDR3. V was pared by 0 bases and J by 9 bases, with 6 bases of the junction left unmatched. Germline values: CDR1 DFQATT, CDR2 SNEGSKA (reference sequence). The CDR3 DNA follows: TGCAGTGCTAGAGATGGACTAGCGGGAGGGTGGAGTGAGCAGTTCTTC. It translates to CSARDGLAGGWSEQFF.

By proportion, this clonotype is medium-sized. This sequence joins TRBV20-1 and TRBJ2-1, with 10 bases aligning to TRBD1. This CDR3 spans 15 amino acids. J gave up 4 bases and V 4 bases, and 7 bases lay outside the gene matches. Looked up from germline, CDR1 is DFQATT and CDR2 is SNEGSKA (reference sequence). The CDR3 here is CSATPRQGAYNEQFF. The CDR3 DNA reads as TGCAGTGCTACCCCTCGACAGGGGGCGTACAATGAGCAGTTCTTC.

This clonotype was seen ten or more times. CDR3 DNA sequence: TGCGCCAGCAGCCTTAGGGGGGACACCGGGGAGCTGTTTTTT. Its protein product is CASSLRGDTGELFF. The gene calls are TRBV10-1 and TRBJ2-2, with D perhaps matching TRBD1 or TRBD2 (6 bases each). Germline-derived CDR1 and CDR2 are WNHNN and SYGVQD (reference sequence). V was clipped by 6 bases and J by 3 bases, with 11 bases between them. This CDR3 contains 14 residues.